This T cell receptor (beta chain) was documented in a study of cytomegalovirus exposure and HLA in healthy donors. CDR1 and CDR2 (germline): MGHDK, SYGVNS. The CDR3 contains 15 residues. J was trimmed by 3 bases and V by 4 bases; bases with no gene match: 7. Study-level points and caveats: Reported results showed that the classifier diagnosed cytomegalovirus status with high specificity and sensitivity. The study listed approximately 170 cytomegalovirus-associated TCR beta chains. Reportedly, HLA-A and HLA-B alleles of most subjects were accurately predicted from TCR beta. HLA alleles showed associations with 15,000 to 20,000 TCR beta sequences in a later analysis, at a 0.05 false discovery rate.

In the case of this clone: The antigen is undetermined.

Both 60 Vbeta primers and 13 Jbeta primers went into the PCR. The assay was immunoSEQ multiplex PCR, and TCRdb's table has in-frame clones only and misses some. The sample lists roughly 300,000 clones, approximately 90% occurring once. This receptor was obtained from a man in his forties in good health and CMV-seropositive. Sequenced material: PBMCs. V and J are TRBV25-1 and TRBJ2-3; 7 positions match TRBD2. CDR3 DNA sequence: TGTGCCAGCAGTGGCTTTGGGGGGGGAACAGATACGCAGTATTTT. Protein: CASSGFGGGTDTQYF. The whole variable domain, remainder taken from reference TRBV25-1 and TRBJ2-3, is EADIYQTPRYLVIGTGKKITLECSQTMGHDKMYWYQQDPGMELHLIHYSYGVNSTEKGDLSSESTVSRIRTEHFPLTLESARPSHTSQYLCASSGFGGGTDTQYFGPGTRLTVL.